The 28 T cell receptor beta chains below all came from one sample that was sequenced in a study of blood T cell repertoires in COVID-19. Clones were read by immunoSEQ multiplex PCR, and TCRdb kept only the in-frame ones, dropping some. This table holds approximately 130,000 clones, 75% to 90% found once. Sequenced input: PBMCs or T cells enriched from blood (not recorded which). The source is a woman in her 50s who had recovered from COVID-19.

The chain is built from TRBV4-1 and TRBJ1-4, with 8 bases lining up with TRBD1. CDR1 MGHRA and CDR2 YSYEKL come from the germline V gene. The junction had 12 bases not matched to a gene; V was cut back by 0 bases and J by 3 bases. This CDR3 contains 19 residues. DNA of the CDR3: TGCGCCAGCAGCCAAGATGGGACAGGCCCACCCCCCTCTAATGAAAAACTGTTTTTT. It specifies CASSQDGTGPPPSNEKLFF.

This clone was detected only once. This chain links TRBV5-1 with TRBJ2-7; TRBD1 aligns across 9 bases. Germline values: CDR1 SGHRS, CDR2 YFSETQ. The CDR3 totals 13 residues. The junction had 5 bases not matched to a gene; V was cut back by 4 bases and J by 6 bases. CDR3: CASSRDRVGEQYF. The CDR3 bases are TGCGCCAGCAGCAGGGACAGGGTTGGCGAGCAGTACTTC.

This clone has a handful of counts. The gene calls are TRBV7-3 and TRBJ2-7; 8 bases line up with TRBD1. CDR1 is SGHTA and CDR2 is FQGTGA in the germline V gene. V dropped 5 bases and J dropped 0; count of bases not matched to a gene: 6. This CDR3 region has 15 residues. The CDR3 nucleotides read TGTGCCAGCAGCCCCCGGACAGGGAGCTCCTACGAGCAGTACTTC. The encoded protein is CASSPRTGSSYEQYF.

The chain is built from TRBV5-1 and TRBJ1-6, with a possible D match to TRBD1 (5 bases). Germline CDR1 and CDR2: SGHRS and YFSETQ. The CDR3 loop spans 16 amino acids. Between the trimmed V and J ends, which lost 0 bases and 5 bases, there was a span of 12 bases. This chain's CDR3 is CASSLGSAGNNSPLHF. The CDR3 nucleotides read TGCGCCAGCAGCTTGGGCTCGGCAGGGAATAATTCACCCCTCCACTTT.

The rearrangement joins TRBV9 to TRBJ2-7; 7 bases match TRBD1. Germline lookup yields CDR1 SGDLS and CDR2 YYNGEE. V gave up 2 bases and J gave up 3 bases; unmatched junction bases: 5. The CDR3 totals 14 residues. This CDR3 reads CASSVTGLSYEQYF. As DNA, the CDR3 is TGTGCCAGCAGCGTGACAGGGCTGAGCTACGAGCAGTACTTC.

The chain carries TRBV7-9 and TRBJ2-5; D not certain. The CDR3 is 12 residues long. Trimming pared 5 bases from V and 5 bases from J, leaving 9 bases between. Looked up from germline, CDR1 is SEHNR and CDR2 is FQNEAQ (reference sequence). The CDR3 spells CASSNSWETQYF. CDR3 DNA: TGTGCCAGCAGCAACAGTTGGGAGACCCAGTACTTC.

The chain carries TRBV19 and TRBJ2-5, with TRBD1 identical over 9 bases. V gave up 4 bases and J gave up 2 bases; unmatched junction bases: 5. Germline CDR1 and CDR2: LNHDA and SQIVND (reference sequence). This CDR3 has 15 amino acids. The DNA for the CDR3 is TGTGCCAGTAGTACCCCGGGACAGGGACAAGAGACCCAGTACTTC. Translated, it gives CASSTPGQGQETQYF.

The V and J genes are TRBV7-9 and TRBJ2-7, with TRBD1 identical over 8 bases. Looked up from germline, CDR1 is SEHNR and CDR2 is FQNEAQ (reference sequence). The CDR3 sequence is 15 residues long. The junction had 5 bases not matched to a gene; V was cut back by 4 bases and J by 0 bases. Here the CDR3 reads CASSWDRSFSYEQYF. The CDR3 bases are TGTGCCAGCAGCTGGGACAGGAGTTTCTCCTACGAGCAGTACTTC.

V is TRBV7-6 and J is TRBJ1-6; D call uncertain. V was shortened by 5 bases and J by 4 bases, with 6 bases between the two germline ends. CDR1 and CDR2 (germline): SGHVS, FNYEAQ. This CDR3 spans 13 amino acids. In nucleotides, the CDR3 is TGTGCCAGCAGCCGCGCGTATAATTCACCCCTCCACTTT. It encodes CASSRAYNSPLHF. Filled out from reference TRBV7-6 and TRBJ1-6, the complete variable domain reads GAGVSQSPRYKVTKRGQDVALRCDPISGHVSLYWYRQALGQGPEFLTYFNYEAQQDKSGLPNDRFSAERPEGSISTLTIQRTEQRDSAMYRCASSRAYNSPLHFGNGTRLTVT.

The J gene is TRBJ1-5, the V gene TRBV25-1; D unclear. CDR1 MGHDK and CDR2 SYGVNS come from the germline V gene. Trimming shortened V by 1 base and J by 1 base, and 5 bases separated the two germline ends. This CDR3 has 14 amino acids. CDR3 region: CASSESGSNQPQHF. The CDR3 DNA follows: TGTGCCAGCAGTGAATCGGGAAGCAATCAGCCCCAGCATTTT.

The CDR3 sequence: CASSLSLASTDTQYF. CDR3 nucleotides: TGCGCCAGCAGCCTCTCGTTAGCGAGCACAGATACGCAGTATTTT. The chain recombines TRBV4-3 with TRBJ2-3, with D perhaps matching TRBD2 (5 bases). This CDR3 contains 15 residues. Germline V gene lookup returns CDR1 LGHNA and CDR2 YSLEER. Trimming pared 4 bases from V and 0 bases from J, leaving 11 bases between.

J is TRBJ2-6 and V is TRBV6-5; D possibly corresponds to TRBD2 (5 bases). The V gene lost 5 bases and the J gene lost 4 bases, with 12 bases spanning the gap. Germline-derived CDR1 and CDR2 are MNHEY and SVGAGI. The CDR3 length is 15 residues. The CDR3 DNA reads TGTGCCAGCAGTCGGTTGGGAGACGGGGCCAACGTCCTGACTTTC. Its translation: CASSRLGDGANVLTF.

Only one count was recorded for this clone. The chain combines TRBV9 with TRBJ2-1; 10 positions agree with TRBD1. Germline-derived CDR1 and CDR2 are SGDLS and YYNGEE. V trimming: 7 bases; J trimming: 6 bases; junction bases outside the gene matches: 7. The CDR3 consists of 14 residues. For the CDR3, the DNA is TGTGCCAGCGGACCTAGGGACAGGGGCAATGAGCAGTTCTTC. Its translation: CASGPRDRGNEQFF.

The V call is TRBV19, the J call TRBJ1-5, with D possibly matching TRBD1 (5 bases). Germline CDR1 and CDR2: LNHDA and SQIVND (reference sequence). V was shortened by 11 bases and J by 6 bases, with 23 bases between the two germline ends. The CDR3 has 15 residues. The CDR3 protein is CAADSFAGLGQPQHF. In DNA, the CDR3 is TGTGCCGCAGATTCCTTCGCGGGGCTGGGTCAGCCCCAGCATTTT.

The CDR3 DNA follows: TGCGCCAGCAGCTTGGCCGCCAGAGGGTACAATGAGCAGTTCTTC. It translates to CASSLAARGYNEQFF. The chain joins TRBV5-1 to TRBJ2-1, with D perhaps TRBD2 (5 bases). CDR3 length: 15 amino acids. Germline-derived CDR1 and CDR2 are SGHRS and YFSETQ. The V end lost 0 bases, the J end lost 4 bases, and 11 bases lay between the germline ends. The variable domain in full, with the rest retrieved from reference TRBV5-1 and TRBJ2-1, is KAGVTQTPRYLIKTRGQQVTLSCSPISGHRSVSWYQQTPGQGLQFLFEYFSETQRNKGNFPGRFSGRQFSNSRSEMNVSTLELGDSALYLCASSLAARGYNEQFFGPGTRLTVL.

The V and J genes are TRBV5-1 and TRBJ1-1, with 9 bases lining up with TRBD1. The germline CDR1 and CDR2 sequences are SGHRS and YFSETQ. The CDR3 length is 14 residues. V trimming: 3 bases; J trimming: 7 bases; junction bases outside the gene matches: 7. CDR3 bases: TGCGCCAGCAGCTCGGGACAGGGAGCTGGTGAAGCTTTCTTT. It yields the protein CASSSGQGAGEAFF.

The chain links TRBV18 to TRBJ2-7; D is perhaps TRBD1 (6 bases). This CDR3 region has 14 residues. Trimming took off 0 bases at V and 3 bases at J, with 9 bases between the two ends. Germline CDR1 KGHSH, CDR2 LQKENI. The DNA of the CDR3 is TGTGCCAGCTCACCACCGGGACAAAGCTACGAGCAGTACTTC. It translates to CASSPPGQSYEQYF. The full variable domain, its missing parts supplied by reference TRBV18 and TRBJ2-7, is NAGVMQNPRHLVRRRGQEARLRCSPMKGHSHVYWYRQLPEEGLKFMVYLQKENIIDESGMPKERFSAEFPKEGPSILRIQQVVRGDSAAYFCASSPPGQSYEQYFGPGTRLTVT.

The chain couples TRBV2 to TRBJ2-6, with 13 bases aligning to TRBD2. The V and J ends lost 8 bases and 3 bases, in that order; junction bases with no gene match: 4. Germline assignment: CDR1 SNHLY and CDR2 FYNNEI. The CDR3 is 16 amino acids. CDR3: CASGLAGVSGANVLTF. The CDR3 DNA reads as TGTGCCAGCGGACTAGCGGGGGTTAGTGGGGCCAACGTCCTGACTTTC.

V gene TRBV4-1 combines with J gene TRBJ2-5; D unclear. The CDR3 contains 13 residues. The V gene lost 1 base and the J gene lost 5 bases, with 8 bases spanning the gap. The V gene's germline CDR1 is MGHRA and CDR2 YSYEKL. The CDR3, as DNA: TGCGCCAGCAGCCAAGGCAGGCTGGAGACCCAGTACTTC. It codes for CASSQGRLETQYF.

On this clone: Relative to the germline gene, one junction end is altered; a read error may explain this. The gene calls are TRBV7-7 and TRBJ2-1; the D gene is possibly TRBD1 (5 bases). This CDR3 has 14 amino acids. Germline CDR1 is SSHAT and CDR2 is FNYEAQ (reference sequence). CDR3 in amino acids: CASSLADSYNEQFF. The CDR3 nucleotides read TGTGCTAGCAGCTTAGCTGACAGTTACAATGAGCAGTTCTTC.

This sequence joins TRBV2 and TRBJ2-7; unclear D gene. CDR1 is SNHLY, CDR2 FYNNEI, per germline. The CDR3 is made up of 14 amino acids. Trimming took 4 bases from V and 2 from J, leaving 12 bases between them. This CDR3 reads CASSVFPTPYEQYF. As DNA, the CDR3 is TGTGCCAGCAGTGTCTTTCCCACACCCTACGAGCAGTACTTC.

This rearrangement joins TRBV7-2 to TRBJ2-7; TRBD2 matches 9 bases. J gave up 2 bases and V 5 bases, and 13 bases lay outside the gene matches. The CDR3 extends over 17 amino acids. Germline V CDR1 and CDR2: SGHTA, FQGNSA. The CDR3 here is CASSQRRSGGLPYEQYF. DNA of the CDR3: TGTGCCAGCAGCCAAAGGCGCAGCGGGGGGCTTCCCTACGAGCAGTACTTC.

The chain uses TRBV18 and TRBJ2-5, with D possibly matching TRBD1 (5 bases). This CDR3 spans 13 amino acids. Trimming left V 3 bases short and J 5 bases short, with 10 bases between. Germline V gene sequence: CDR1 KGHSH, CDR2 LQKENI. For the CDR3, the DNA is TGTGCCAGCTCACCCAGGGCTCAGGAGACCCAGTACTTC. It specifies CASSPRAQETQYF.

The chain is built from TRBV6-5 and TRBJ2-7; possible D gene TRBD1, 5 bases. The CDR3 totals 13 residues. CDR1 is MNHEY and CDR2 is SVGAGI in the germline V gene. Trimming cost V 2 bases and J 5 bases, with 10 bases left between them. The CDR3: CASSYVQGHEQYF. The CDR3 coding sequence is TGTGCCAGCAGTTACGTCCAGGGCCACGAGCAGTACTTC.

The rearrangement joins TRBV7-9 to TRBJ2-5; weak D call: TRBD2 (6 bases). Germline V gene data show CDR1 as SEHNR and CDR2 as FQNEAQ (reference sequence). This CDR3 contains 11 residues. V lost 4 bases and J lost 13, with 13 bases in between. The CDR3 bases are TGTGCCAGCAGCTCGGGACTGCTCGGGTACTTC. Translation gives CASSSGLLGYF.

In DNA, the CDR3 is TGTGCCAGCAGCGCTCAGGTTACTGAAGCTTTCTTT. This encodes CASSAQVTEAFF. The chain joins TRBV6-5 to TRBJ1-1; D gene unclear. The V end lost 6 bases, the J end lost 5 bases, and 10 bases lay between the germline ends. The CDR3 loop spans 12 amino acids. In germline, CDR1 is MNHEY, CDR2 SVGAGI.

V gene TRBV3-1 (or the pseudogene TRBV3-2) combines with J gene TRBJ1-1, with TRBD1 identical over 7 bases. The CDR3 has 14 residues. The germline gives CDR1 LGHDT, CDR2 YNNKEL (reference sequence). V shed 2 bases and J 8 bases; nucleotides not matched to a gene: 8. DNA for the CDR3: TGTGCCAGCAGCCAACAGGGGGGCAAACCGGAAGCTTTCTTT. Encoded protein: CASSQQGGKPEAFF.

This CDR3 reads CASSLTGTGAYEQYF. The DNA of the CDR3 is TGTGCCAGCAGTCTAACCGGGACAGGGGCCTACGAGCAGTACTTC. V and J are TRBV25-1 and TRBJ2-7, with 10 bases identical to TRBD1. After removal of 5 bases from V and 2 bases from J, the junction contained 6 bases not matched to a gene. Germline V gene sequence: CDR1 MGHDK, CDR2 SYGVNS. The CDR3 runs 15 residues.